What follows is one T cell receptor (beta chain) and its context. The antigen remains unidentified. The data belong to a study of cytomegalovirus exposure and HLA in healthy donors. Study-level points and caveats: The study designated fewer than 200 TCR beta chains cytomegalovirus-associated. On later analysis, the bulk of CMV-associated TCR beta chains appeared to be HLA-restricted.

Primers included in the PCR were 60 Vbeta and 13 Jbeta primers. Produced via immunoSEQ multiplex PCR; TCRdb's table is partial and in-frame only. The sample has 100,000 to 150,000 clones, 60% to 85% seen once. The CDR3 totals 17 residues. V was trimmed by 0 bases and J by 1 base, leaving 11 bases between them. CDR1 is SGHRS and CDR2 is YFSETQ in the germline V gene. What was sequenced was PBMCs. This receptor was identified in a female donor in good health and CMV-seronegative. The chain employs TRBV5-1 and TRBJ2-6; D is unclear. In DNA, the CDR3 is TGCGCCAGCAGCTTGGTAGCAACCGGGTCTGGGGCCAACGTCCTGACTTTC. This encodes CASSLVATGSGANVLTF.